The 27 T cell receptor beta chains listed next were all sequenced from one sample in a study of blood T cells in healthy people across ages. Then a second PCR, running roughly 7 to 11 cycles, was carried out with a sample-barcoded 5' primer and a J-beta primer mix. TCRdb passed the 5' RACE reads through MiXCR, listing each CDR3 protein once. The data contain hundreds of thousands of distinct CDR3 sequences, around two fifths of them singletons. The sample consisted of blood. The receptors come from a man of 80 years or more in good health.

The table lists this clonotype with a few counts. This rearrangement joins TRBV20-1 to TRBJ2-5; no reliable D call. The CDR3 consists of 11 residues. Germline V gives CDR1 DFQATT, CDR2 SNEGSKA (reference sequence). The V gene lost 5 bases and the J gene lost 1 base, with 5 bases spanning the gap. CDR3 protein: CSAPVQETQYF. The CDR3 coding sequence is TGCAGTGCTCCAGTCCAAGAGACCCAGTACTTC.

The rearrangement links TRBV27 to TRBJ1-4, with 7 bases fitting TRBD1. Trimming cost V 4 bases and J 4 bases; bases outside gene matches: 6. This CDR3 region has 15 residues. CDR1 and CDR2 (germline): MNHEY, SMNVEV (reference sequence). Written as DNA, the CDR3 is TGTGCCAGCAGTTCGGGACAGCCACTTAATGAAAAACTGTTTTTT. Protein: CASSSGQPLNEKLFF. The full variable domain, its missing parts supplied by reference TRBV27 and TRBJ1-4, is EAQVTQNPRYLITVTGKKLTVTCSQNMNHEYMSWYRQDPGLGLRQIYYSMNVEVTDKGDVPEGYKVSRKEKRNFPLILESPSPNQTSLYFCASSSGQPLNEKLFFGSGTQLSVL.

A remark on this clonotype: A much larger clone differs by one base, so this may be a read error. The chain carries TRBV11-2 and TRBJ1-2; 10 bases align to TRBD1. The CDR3 runs to 14 residues. The germline gives CDR1 SGHAT, CDR2 FQNNGV. The CDR3 nucleotides read TGTGCCGGCAGCTCGGGACAGGGGAGGAAGGGCTACACCTTC. Protein: CAGSSGQGRKGYTF. The full variable domain, completed using reference TRBV11-2 and TRBJ1-2, is EAGVAQSPRYKIIEKRQSVAFWCNPISGHATLYWYQQILGQGPKLLIQFQNNGVVDDSQLPKDRFSAERLKGVDSTLKIQPAKLEDSAVYLCAGSSGQGRKGYTFGSGTRLTVV.

The chain links TRBV7-2 to TRBJ2-3; D is ambiguous. The CDR3 is 15 residues long. Germline V gives CDR1 SGHTA, CDR2 FQGNSA. Trimming shortened V by 1 base and J by 1 base, and 9 bases separated the two germline ends. In DNA, the CDR3 is TGTGCCAGCAGCTTAGTTCCAGGTCGCACAGATACGCAGTATTTT. Protein: CASSLVPGRTDTQYF. The full variable domain, its missing parts supplied by reference TRBV7-2 and TRBJ2-3, is GAGVSQSPSNKVTEKGKDVELRCDPISGHTALYWYRQSLGQGLEFLIYFQGNSAPDKSGLPSDRFSAERTGGSVSTLTIQRTQQEDSAVYLCASSLVPGRTDTQYFGPGTRLTVL.

The rearrangement joins TRBV6-6 to TRBJ1-5; 7 nucleotides agree with TRBD1. This CDR3 is built from 15 residues. The germline CDR1 and CDR2 sequences are MNHNY and SVGAGI (reference sequence). The V and J ends lost 4 bases and 1 base, in that order; junction bases with no gene match: 4. The CDR3: CASSSGQASNQPQHF. The DNA for the CDR3 is TGTGCCAGCAGTTCAGGACAGGCGAGCAATCAGCCCCAGCATTTT.

This rearrangement joins TRBV3-1 to TRBJ2-7; D may correspond to TRBD1 or TRBD2 (5 bases each). The J call is uncertain, as TRBJ2-5 better fits the DNA end. The CDR3 runs 16 residues. Germline V gene sequence: CDR1 LGHDT, CDR2 YNNKEL (reference sequence). This CDR3 is CASSQFLPGTGETQYF. The CDR3 bases are TGTGCCAGCAGCCAATTCCTGCCCGGGACGGGGGAGACCCAGTACTTC.

This clonotype was detected a few times. This may be a read error, as it is one base from a much larger clone. The gene calls are TRBV28 and TRBJ2-5, with D possibly being TRBD2 (5 bases). Germline V CDR1 and CDR2: MDHEN, SYDVKM. The CDR3 totals 13 residues. V was trimmed by 5 bases and J by 11 bases, leaving 18 bases between them. The chain's CDR3 is CASSITSTNEQYF. The CDR3 region has the DNA TGTGCCAGCAGTATAACTAGTACGAATGAGCAGTACTTC.

The rearrangement links TRBV7-9 to TRBJ2-7; weak D call: TRBD1 (5 bases). CDR3 length: 16 amino acids. Trimming cost V 5 bases and J 7 bases, with 24 bases left between them. Germline CDR1 reads SEHNR; CDR2 reads FQNEAQ (reference sequence). The CDR3 is CASSPPVSRVIDEQYF. CDR3 DNA: TGTGCCAGCAGCCCCCCGGTTTCCAGGGTTATCGATGAGCAGTACTTC.

The sample holds many counts of this clonotype. The CDR3 is CASRKASSNEQFF. The CDR3 coding sequence is TGTGCCAGCAGAAAGGCCTCGTCTAATGAGCAGTTCTTC. The rearrangement uses TRBV6-5 and TRBJ2-1, with no clear D. V lost 6 bases and J lost 7, with 13 bases in between. This CDR3 spans 13 amino acids. Germline V gene sequence: CDR1 MNHEY, CDR2 SVGAGI.

This rearrangement joins TRBV6-2 or TRBV6-3 to TRBJ2-2; 14 bases are shared with TRBD2. After removal of 6 bases from V and 4 bases from J, the junction contained 4 bases not matched to a gene. This CDR3 has 16 residues. Germline values: CDR1 MNHEY, CDR2 SVGEGT. The CDR3 nucleotides read TGTGCCAGCAGCAAGGGACTAGCGGGAGTCACCGGGGAGCTGTTTTTT. This codes for CASSKGLAGVTGELFF.

The chain recombines TRBV6-1 with TRBJ2-4; D possibly corresponds to TRBD1 (5 bases). The CDR3 length is 14 residues. V dropped 5 bases and J dropped 3 bases, with 11 bases sitting between them. Germline assignment: CDR1 MNHNS and CDR2 SASEGT. Written as DNA, the CDR3 is TGTGCCAGCAGTCAGGACGGACACAAAAACATTCAGTACTTC. Its translation: CASSQDGHKNIQYF.

Points on this clonotype: With a much larger clone just one base away, this may be a read error. This CDR3 is CASIGSKGGRSNEQYF. As DNA, the CDR3 is TGTGCCAGCATTGGAAGTAAAGGCGGGAGATCGAACGAGCAGTACTTC. V and J are TRBV25-1 and TRBJ2-7, with TRBD2 identical over 7 bases. Germline V gene lookup returns CDR1 MGHDK and CDR2 SYGVNS. V lost 7 bases, J lost 5 bases, and 17 bases stayed unmatched. The CDR3 has 16 residues.

The chain carries TRBV11-2 and TRBJ1-1; D gene uncertain. The CDR3 totals 14 residues. Germline assignment: CDR1 SGHAT and CDR2 FQNNGV. The ends were cut back, 1 base at V and 1 base at J, with 7 bases in the middle. The DNA for the CDR3 is TGTGCCAGCAGCTTAGCGCTACGGAACACTGAAGCTTTCTTT. Translation: CASSLALRNTEAFF.

The chain recombines TRBV5-1 with TRBJ2-1; TRBD1 aligns across 10 bases. Germline CDR1 and CDR2: SGHRS and YFSETQ. This CDR3 has 15 amino acids. Trimming at V came to 7 bases and at J to 1 base, leaving 5 bases not matched to a gene. The CDR3 region is CASVPGQGSYNEQFF. CDR3 sequence (DNA): TGCGCCAGCGTACCGGGACAGGGGTCCTACAATGAGCAGTTCTTC.

This CDR3 reads CASSNTQETQYF. CDR3 in DNA: TGCGCCAGCAGCAATACCCAAGAGACCCAGTACTTC. The chain has TRBV5-1 and TRBJ2-4; D not resolved. The J call is doubtful: the DNA matches TRBJ2-5 better. The CDR3 has 12 residues. The V gene's germline CDR1 is SGHRS and CDR2 YFSETQ.

This clonotype appeared a single time. The chain couples TRBV6-2 or TRBV6-3 to TRBJ1-5; D gene unclear. CDR1 MNHEY and CDR2 SVGEGT come from the germline V gene. This CDR3 comprises 12 residues. V shed 6 bases and J shed 0 bases, with 3 bases lying between them. The CDR3 here is CASRLSNQPQHF. The CDR3 region has the DNA TGTGCCAGCAGACTTAGCAATCAGCCCCAGCATTTT.

V usage is TRBV9 and J usage is TRBJ1-1, with TRBD1 identical over 10 bases. This CDR3 is built from 16 residues. Trimming removed 3 bases from V and 12 bases from J; junction bases left unmatched: 17. Germline assignment: CDR1 SGDLS and CDR2 YYNGEE. The CDR3 spells CASSALRGTGAVGPFF. CDR3 sequence (DNA): TGTGCCAGCAGCGCCCTGAGGGGGACAGGGGCCGTTGGACCTTTCTTT.

The chain is built from TRBV4-1 and TRBJ1-4, with D possibly TRBD1 on 6 matching bases. This CDR3 region has 16 residues. The germline V and J ends were trimmed by 4 bases and 5 bases, with 17 bases remaining between them. Per germline, CDR1 MGHRA and CDR2 YSYEKL. This CDR3 is CASSPLAGASNEKLFF. In DNA, the CDR3 is TGCGCCAGCAGCCCACTTGCGGGGGCCTCCAATGAAAAACTGTTTTTT.

This clonotype has only a few counts. The chain carries TRBV6-6 and TRBJ2-1; 7 bases agree with TRBD2. The J segment lost 4 bases and the V segment lost 7 bases, leaving 10 bases of the junction unmatched. The CDR3 is 15 amino acids. Per germline, CDR1 MNHNY and CDR2 SVGAGI (reference sequence). CDR3 residues: CASKLGTTVYNEQFF. The CDR3 DNA follows: TGTGCCAGCAAACTAGGGACTACTGTATACAATGAGCAGTTCTTC.

This sequence joins TRBV5-1 and TRBJ2-3, with D hard to call. Germline V gene data show CDR1 as SGHRS and CDR2 as YFSETQ. V shed 6 bases and J shed 2 bases, with 16 bases lying between them. The CDR3 sequence is 15 residues long. The CDR3 sequence: CASTPVGYFTDTQYF. DNA for the CDR3: TGCGCCAGCACCCCCGTGGGGTACTTCACAGATACGCAGTATTTT.

The chain is built from TRBV5-6 and TRBJ2-2, with 7 bases that match TRBD1. CDR3 length: 15 residues. Looked up from germline, CDR1 is SGHDT and CDR2 is YYEEEE. The V segment lost 2 bases and the J segment 2 bases; nucleotides outside the gene matches: 3. The CDR3 DNA follows: TGTGCCAGCAGCTTCCGGGACAGCAACACCGGGGAGCTGTTTTTT. Translation gives CASSFRDSNTGELFF.

The chain couples TRBV29-1 to TRBJ2-3, with D perhaps TRBD1 or TRBD2 (6 bases each). Germline V lookup: CDR1 SQVTM, CDR2 ANQGSEA. V lost 4 bases and J 0 bases, leaving 11 bases between the germline ends. The CDR3 totals 14 residues. Here the CDR3 reads CSVGEGGSTDTQYF. CDR3 DNA: TGCAGCGTTGGAGAGGGGGGAAGCACAGATACGCAGTATTTT.

The chain recombines TRBV7-2 with TRBJ2-3; D gene uncertain. The V and J ends lost 5 bases and 2 bases respectively, with 11 bases between them. Looked up from germline, CDR1 is SGHTA and CDR2 is FQGNSA. The CDR3 sequence is 14 residues long. This CDR3 is CASSPQSVTDTQYF. For the CDR3, the DNA is TGTGCCAGCAGCCCCCAGAGCGTCACAGATACGCAGTATTTT.

The chain joins TRBV6-6 to TRBJ2-3; 14 bases fit TRBD2. The ends lost 7 bases at V and 4 bases at J; junction bases unmatched: 7. Germline-derived CDR1 and CDR2 are MNHNY and SVGAGI (reference sequence). There are 16 residues in the CDR3. CDR3 DNA sequence: TGTGCCAGCAATTTTCTGACTAGCGGGAGGGCAGATACGCAGTATTTT. This sequence encodes CASNFLTSGRADTQYF.

V gene TRBV28 combines with J gene TRBJ2-7; 10 bases are shared with TRBD1. Losses at the gene ends were 8 bases for V and 5 bases for J; bases not matched to a gene: 15. The CDR3 has 16 amino acids. Germline V gene data show CDR1 as MDHEN and CDR2 as SYDVKM. CDR3 in amino acids: CASLRQGASRVHEQYF. CDR3 sequence (DNA): TGTGCCAGCTTGAGACAGGGGGCTTCTCGAGTCCACGAGCAGTACTTC. The full variable domain, its missing parts supplied by reference TRBV28 and TRBJ2-7, is DVKVTQSSRYLVKRTGEKVFLECVQDMDHENMFWYRQDPGLGLRLIYFSYDVKMKEKGDIPEGYSVSREKKERFSLILESASTNQTSMYLCASLRQGASRVHEQYFGPGTRLTVT.

To note about this clonotype: At one end the junction does not follow the germline gene, possibly because of a read error. The chain employs TRBV4-3 and TRBJ1-2, with 9 bases fitting TRBD1. Germline lookup yields CDR1 LGHNA and CDR2 YSLEER. This CDR3 has 16 residues. The CDR3 sequence: CASSQEGQGELYGHTF. In DNA form, the CDR3 reads TGCGCCAGCAGCCAGGAGGGACAGGGCGAACTCTATGGCCACACCTTC.

A single count supports this clonotype. V and J are TRBV7-2 and TRBJ2-4, with D uncertain. The DNA end is a closer match to TRBJ2-5, so the J assignment may be wrong. Germline assignment: CDR1 SGHTA and CDR2 FQGNSA. This CDR3 contains 13 residues. Here the CDR3 reads CASGSIVKETQYF. The CDR3 coding sequence is TGTGCCAGCGGCTCGATCGTAAAAGAGACCCAGTACTTC.